Given below is one T cell receptor beta chain in context. Its antigen is as yet unknown. The data originate from a study of vaccination and CD4 T cells after COVID-19. Study overall: Between diagnosis and the drawing of post-COVID samples lay a median roughly 91 days (range 35 to 161). Cells received overlapping spike peptides from SARS-CoV-2, HCoV-NL63, HCoV-OC43 and HCoV-229E as stimulation.

The assay that was used to sequence DNA from cultured CD4+ T cells was the Oncomine TCR Beta short-read assay. It was cultured CD4+ T cells from which genomic DNA was extracted. Via MiXCR, TCRdb re-called the PCR reads, giving one row per CDR3 protein. The table shows approximately 26,000 distinct CDR3 sequences, with around three fifths occurring only once. Treatment reported: roughly ten-day PBMC culture with coronavirus spike peptide pools or control peptides (ViraFEST assay). Positive PCR tests were logged from March through December 2020, ahead of US Alpha, Beta and Delta variants. The sample consisted of CD4+ T cells from blood, cultured in vitro. The TCR comes from a human donor who had recovered from COVID-19.

CDR3 nucleotide sequence: TGCAGCGTTGAAATCAGGGATACGCAGTATTTT. Its translation is CSVEIRDTQYF. The J gene is TRBJ2-3, the V gene TRBV29-1; unclear D gene. Looked up from germline, CDR1 is SQVTM and CDR2 is ANQGSEA. The CDR3 is made up of 11 amino acids. V shed 2 bases and J shed 6 bases, with 6 bases lying between them.